This T cell receptor delta chain is from a study of gamma-delta T cells after stem cell transplantation. TCRdb applied CATT to the RT-PCR reads for clone calling. The data show around 680 delta-chain clones, approximately 60% seen once. V was shortened by 3 bases and J by 2 bases, with 16 bases between the two germline ends. CDR1 is GEAIGNYY, CDR2 EKD, per germline. The CDR3 runs to 18 residues. This TCR derives from a human donor. It is not recorded whose cells these are; they may come from a transplant donor. What was sequenced was gamma-delta T cells. This chain connects TRDV2 to TRDJ3, with D uncertain. This chain's CDR3 is CACDGDKKEPWDTRQMFF. Written as DNA, the CDR3 is TGTGCCTGTGACGGCGATAAAAAGGAGCCCTGGGACACCCGACAGATGTTTTTC.